The 8 T cell receptor beta chains reported below all come from one sample, sequenced in a study of T cell clusters in autoimmune cytopenias. Some 38,000 genome equivalents of blood DNA were amplified for TRB. One tube held mixed TRB-A and TRB-B primer pools for touch-down PCR. TCRdb re-called the multiplex PCR reads and shows each CDR3 protein once, DNA omitted. The table lists about 4,200 distinct CDR3 sequences. The same sample was also studied in work on T cell repertoires in aging, cancer and after chemotherapy.

What was sequenced was peripheral blood. The receptors derive from a human donor in good health.

This clonotype ranks as medium-sized in terms of frequency. The V call is TRBV18, the J call TRBJ2-5. The CDR3 length is 12 residues. Germline loops: CDR1 KGHSH, CDR2 LQKENI. CDR3 sequence reads: CASSPPGETQYF.

Measured by frequency, this clonotype is medium-sized (0.01 to 0.1%). The V call is TRBV6-5, the J call TRBJ1-5; the D gene TCRdb calls, TRBD1, cannot be checked with no DNA. Germline V gene lookup returns CDR1 MNHEY and CDR2 SVGAGI. The CDR3 is 15 residues long. The CDR3 sequence: CASSRDSNSNQPQHF.

Frequency places this clonotype as medium-sized. CDR3 in amino acids: CASRGANQPQHF. V gene TRBV6-1 combines with J gene TRBJ1-5; TCRdb indicates TRBD1, and absent DNA this call remains unverified. This CDR3 has 12 amino acids. Germline loops: CDR1 MNHNS, CDR2 SASEGT.

Judged by frequency, this clonotype is medium-sized. The V and J genes are TRBV6-1 and TRBJ2-5; the D gene TCRdb calls, TRBD1, cannot be checked with no DNA. The CDR3 runs 15 residues. Germline assignment: CDR1 MNHNS and CDR2 SASEGT. The CDR3 sequence is CASSEGGGRRETQYF.

The chain carries TRBV10-3 and TRBJ1-1; as DNA is missing, the TRBD1 call by TCRdb cannot be tested. The CDR3 spans 17 residues. The germline CDR1 and CDR2 sequences are ENHRY and SYGVKD. The chain's CDR3 is CAISESFLYRGNTEAFF.

This clonotype ranks as medium-sized in terms of frequency. The V call is TRBV10-3, the J call TRBJ2-7. The CDR3 runs to 13 residues. Germline CDR1 is ENHRY and CDR2 is SYGVKD. This CDR3 is CAIRADSVGEQYF.

V and J are TRBV7-2 and TRBJ1-2; TCRdb's D gene call, TRBD1, goes unchecked for lack of DNA. This CDR3 has 15 residues. CDR1 and CDR2 (germline): SGHTA, FQGNSA. The chain's CDR3 is CASSLDPGGNYGYTF.

By frequency, this clonotype registers medium-sized. The chain has TRBV6-5 and TRBJ1-1; TCRdb proposes TRBD1, but this gene call is untestable without DNA. The CDR3 spans 14 residues. Germline V gene lookup returns CDR1 MNHEY and CDR2 SVGAGI. The CDR3: CASSYSQGRTEAFF.